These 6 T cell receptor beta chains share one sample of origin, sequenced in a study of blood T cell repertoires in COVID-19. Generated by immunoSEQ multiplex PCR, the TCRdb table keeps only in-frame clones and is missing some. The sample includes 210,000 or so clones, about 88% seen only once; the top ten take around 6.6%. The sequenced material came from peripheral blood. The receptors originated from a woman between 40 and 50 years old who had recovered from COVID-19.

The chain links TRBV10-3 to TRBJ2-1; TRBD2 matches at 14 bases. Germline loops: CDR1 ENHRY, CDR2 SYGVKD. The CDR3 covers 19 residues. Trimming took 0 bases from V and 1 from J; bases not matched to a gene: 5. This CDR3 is CAISESGTSGSRSYNEQFF. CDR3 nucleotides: TGTGCCATCAGTGAGTCCGGGACTAGCGGGAGTAGGTCCTACAATGAGCAGTTCTTC.

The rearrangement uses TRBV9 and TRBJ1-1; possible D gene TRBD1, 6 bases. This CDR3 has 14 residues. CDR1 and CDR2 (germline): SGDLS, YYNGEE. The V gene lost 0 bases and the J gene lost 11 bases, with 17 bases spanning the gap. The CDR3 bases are TGTGCCAGCAGCGTAGTCGGGTCAGGGGTTGGGGCTTTCTTT. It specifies CASSVVGSGVGAFF.

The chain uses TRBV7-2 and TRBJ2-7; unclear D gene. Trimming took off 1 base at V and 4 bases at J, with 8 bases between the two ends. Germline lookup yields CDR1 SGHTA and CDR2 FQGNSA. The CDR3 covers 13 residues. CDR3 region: CASSLDQLYEQYF. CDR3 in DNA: TGTGCCAGCAGCTTAGACCAGTTGTACGAGCAGTACTTC.

The CDR3 DNA is TGTGCCAGCAGTGAAGGGACAGGACGTAAGAGAGCTTTCTTT. Translation: CASSEGTGRKRAFF. This chain links TRBV6-1 with TRBJ1-1, with 7 nucleotides matching TRBD1. From germline, CDR1 is MNHNS and CDR2 SASEGT. This CDR3 is built from 14 residues. The trim removed 1 base at V and 10 bases at J, leaving 9 bases unmatched.

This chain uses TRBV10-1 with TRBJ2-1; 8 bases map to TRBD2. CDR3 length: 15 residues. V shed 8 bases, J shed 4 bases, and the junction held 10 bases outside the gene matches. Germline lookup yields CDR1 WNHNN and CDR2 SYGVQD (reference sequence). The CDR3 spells CASFRIAGPYNEQFF. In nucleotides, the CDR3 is TGCGCCAGCTTCCGGATAGCGGGGCCTTACAATGAGCAGTTCTTC.

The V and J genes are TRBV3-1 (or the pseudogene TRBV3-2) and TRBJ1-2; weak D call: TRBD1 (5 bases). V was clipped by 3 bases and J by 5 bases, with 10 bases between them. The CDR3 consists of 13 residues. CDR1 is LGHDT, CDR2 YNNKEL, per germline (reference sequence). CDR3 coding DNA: TGTGCCAGCAGCCAGGGGGGGAGTTATGGCTACACCTTC. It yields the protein CASSQGGSYGYTF.